This T cell receptor beta chain was retrieved from a study of cytomegalovirus exposure and HLA in healthy donors. Whole-study findings and limits: Presence/absence analyses supposed approximately even sequencing depth among donors. The CMV antigen specificity of a few CMV-associated chains was confirmed through in vitro analysis. The sole available immune exposure information was CMV serostatus. In a later analysis, at a false discovery rate of 0.05, over 15,000 TCR beta sequences were associated with HLA alleles.

Notes on this clone: What it binds is not known.

PCR was performed using 60 Vbeta and 13 Jbeta primers. Profiling relied on immunoSEQ multiplex PCR, and the TCRdb table lists in-frame clones only, not all of them. The data hold 150,000 to 200,000 clones, with roughly two thirds observed a single time. Germline V gene lookup returns CDR1 SEHNR and CDR2 FQNEAQ (reference sequence). The CDR3 has 13 amino acids. Trimming cost V 1 base and J 6 bases; bases outside gene matches: 1. This chain connects TRBV7-9 to TRBJ1-2, with 8 bases that match TRBD1. Input material: PBMCs. This TCR was sampled from a woman aged 30 to 39 in good health and CMV-seronegative. In DNA form, the CDR3 reads TGTGCCAGCAGCTTAGAGACAGGGGATGGCTACACCTTC. This translates into CASSLETGDGYTF.